These 10 T cell receptor beta chains were all obtained from the same sample, sequenced in a study of T cell clones after liver transplantation. Method: immunoSEQ multiplex PCR; TCRdb's copy keeps in-frame clones and lacks some. The sample lists about 68,000 clones; almost 95% were seen once. Here the sequenced sample was CD4+ T cells from blood, taken less than 27 months after liver transplant. The receptors stem from a human patient who received a liver transplant. Some of the T cells may derive from the graft donor.

The rearrangement uses TRBV7-3 and TRBJ2-5; D tentatively reads TRBD1 or TRBD2 (5 bases each). From germline, CDR1 is SGHTA and CDR2 FQGTGA. The CDR3 consists of 13 residues. Trimming shortened V by 5 bases and J by 2 bases, and 9 bases separated the two germline ends. The CDR3 coding sequence is TGTGCCAGCAGCCCCGGGACGCAAGAGACCCAGTACTTC. Amino acid sequence: CASSPGTQETQYF.

The table lists this clone with a count of one. This chain joins TRBV28 and TRBJ1-5; 9 positions agree with TRBD1. Germline CDR1 is MDHEN and CDR2 is SYDVKM. J lost 6 bases, V lost 5 bases, and 11 bases had no gene match. This CDR3 contains 16 residues. CDR3 protein: CASSRAGQGITQPQHF. Written as DNA, the CDR3 is TGTGCCAGCAGTCGAGCAGGACAGGGGATAACTCAGCCCCAGCATTTT.

This sequence joins TRBV19 and TRBJ2-1, with D unresolved. The CDR3 extends over 11 amino acids. Germline-derived CDR1 and CDR2 are LNHDA and SQIVND (reference sequence). The V gene lost 4 bases and the J gene lost 8 bases, with 6 bases spanning the gap. The CDR3 here is CASSTRDEQFF. The DNA for the CDR3 is TGTGCCAGTAGTACCAGAGATGAGCAGTTCTTC.

The V call is TRBV10-3, the J call TRBJ2-3, with 7 bases aligning to TRBD2. J was trimmed by 3 bases and V by 11 bases; bases with no gene match: 5. CDR3 length equals 12 residues. Germline assignment: CDR1 ENHRY and CDR2 SYGVKD. The CDR3 is CASGGITDTQYF. DNA for the CDR3: TGTGCCTCCGGGGGGATAACAGATACGCAGTATTTT.

This clone was seen a handful of times. This chain joins TRBV2 and TRBJ2-7; D remains ambiguous. Germline V gives CDR1 SNHLY, CDR2 FYNNEI. There are 15 residues in the CDR3. Trimming took off 0 bases at V and 3 bases at J, with 12 bases between the two ends. In DNA, the CDR3 is TGTGCCAGCAGTGAAGCCAGTGGTAGCATCTACGAGCAGTACTTC. It translates to CASSEASGSIYEQYF.

This sequence joins TRBV7-9 and TRBJ2-3, with 9 bases lining up with TRBD2. Germline loops: CDR1 SEHNR, CDR2 FQNEAQ (reference sequence). J was trimmed by 9 bases and V by 4 bases; bases with no gene match: 8. The CDR3 length is 14 residues. The CDR3 nucleotides are TGTGCCAGCAGCTCCCAGGGGGGGACTAGCACGCAGTATTTT. As protein: CASSSQGGTSTQYF.

The chain recombines TRBV7-9 with TRBJ1-3; D is undetermined. The germline V gene has CDR1 SEHNR and CDR2 FQNEAQ (reference sequence). Trimming stripped 1 base from V and 3 bases from J, with 10 bases between. This CDR3 is 15 amino acids long. The CDR3 region has the DNA TGTGCCAGCAGCTTAGGGGCAGGCAGTGGAAACACCATATATTTT. Its protein product is CASSLGAGSGNTIYF.

This rearrangement joins TRBV25-1 to TRBJ1-2, with 7 positions matching TRBD1. Germline V gene data show CDR1 as MGHDK and CDR2 as SYGVNS. This CDR3 comprises 14 residues. V gave up 5 bases and J gave up 7 bases; unmatched junction bases: 10. CDR3 amino acids: CASSFSDREGGYTF. CDR3 sequence (DNA): TGTGCCAGCAGTTTTTCCGACAGGGAAGGTGGCTACACCTTC.

In this sample, this clone turned up once. V is TRBV6-1 and J is TRBJ2-3, with 13 bases matching TRBD2. CDR3 length: 15 residues. Germline assignment: CDR1 MNHNS and CDR2 SASEGT. Trimming removed 4 bases from V and 3 bases from J; junction bases left unmatched: 1. This chain's CDR3 is CASSVTSGRTDTQYF. CDR3 in DNA: TGTGCCAGCAGTGTGACTAGCGGGAGGACAGATACGCAGTATTTT.

V gene TRBV2 combines with J gene TRBJ2-3; TRBD2 matches 9 bases. With 8 bases clipped from V and 5 bases from J, the junction kept 14 bases outside the gene matches. This CDR3 comprises 16 residues. CDR1 SNHLY and CDR2 FYNNEI come from the germline V gene. DNA of the CDR3: TGTGCCAGCGTAAGTCGGAAGCGGGAGGAGATAGATACGCAGTATTTT. Translating gives CASVSRKREEIDTQYF.